What follows is one TCR beta chain and its context. The antigen remains unidentified. For repertoire sequencing, the TCR beta CDR3 regions were amplified from RNA transcripts. First-round RT-PCR employed HTBI primers, with a second-round multiplex PCR after it. TCRdb fed the multiplex PCR reads into MiXCR, producing one record per CDR3 protein. The sample yields over 650,000 distinct CDR3 sequences, approximately 39% seen once. The data stem from a study of Graves' ophthalmopathy and Graves' hyperthyroidism. Findings and limits, study-wide: The model achieved under 71% sensitivity and roughly 72% specificity for ophthalmopathy progression. Also, most clonotypes expanded in the thyroid above 0.001 frequency appeared in blood.

Trimming left V 2 bases short and J 4 bases short, with 10 bases between. The germline V gene has CDR1 LNHDA and CDR2 SQIVND (reference sequence). The CDR3 covers 14 residues. The source of this sequence is an adult man with Graves' ophthalmopathy. The chain combines TRBV19 with TRBJ2-3; a weak D match, TRBD1 (5 bases). Sequenced material: peripheral blood. The DNA for the CDR3 is TGTGCCAGTAGTATAAGCCGACAGTCAGATACGCAGTATTTT. As protein: CASSISRQSDTQYF.